The rows below give T cell receptor beta chains drawn from one sample of a study of identifying expanded T cells in peripheral blood. Sequencing was performed with immunoSEQ multiplex PCR; in TCRdb, only in-frame clones are kept and a portion is missing. The sample carries about 100,000 clones, about 91% recorded once. The sample was blood. The receptors stem from a person between 18 and 69 years old in good health. CDR3s include the opening cysteine and the closing phenylalanine or tryptophan. A D gene is named only where the DNA matches it firmly. Size is omitted from some rows. Given values are once, few, many or a class for expanded clones.

j_call d_call v_call clone_size cdr3_nt cdr3_aa
TRBJ1-4 - TRBV5-1 - TGCGCCAGCAGCTTGGGACAGCCCCGTAATGAAAAACTGTTTTTT CASSLGQPRNEKLFF
TRBJ2-6 - TRBV5-1 - TGCGCCAGCAGTTGGGGATCTGGGGCCAACGTCCTGACTTTC CASSWGSGANVLTF
TRBJ1-2 - TRBV5-4 - TGTGCCAGCAGCGTTCAGGGGTTGGGGGGCTACACCTTC CASSVQGLGGYTF
TRBJ1-4 TRBD1 TRBV5-8 - TGTGCCAGCAGCTTAAAGACAGGGGGCAATGAAAAACTGTTTTTT CASSLKTGGNEKLFF
TRBJ2-5 - TRBV9 - TGTGCCAGCAGTCCAATGGGGTTATGGGAGACCCAGTACTTC CASSPMGLWETQYF
TRBJ2-2 - TRBV10-3 once TGTGCCATCAGCTCTGACACTCACATTAACACCGGGGAGCTGTTTTTT CAISSDTHINTGELFF
TRBJ1-2 - TRBV6-1 - TGTGCCAGCAGTGACCTGGGGACTGGCTACACCTTC CASSDLGTGYTF
TRBJ1-2 - TRBV19 few TGTGCCAGTAGTCCCTCGGCCCCCTATGGCTACACCTTC CASSPSAPYGYTF
TRBJ2-1 - TRBV5-1 - TGCGCCAGCAGCTTTAACGCGAATGAGCAGTTCTTC CASSFNANEQFF
TRBJ1-4 TRBD1 TRBV10-2 - TGCGCCAGCAGTGAGGGAACCGGGACAGGGCCTAATGAAAAACTGTTTTTT CASSEGTGTGPNEKLFF
TRBJ2-5 TRBD2 TRBV9 - TGTGCCAGCAGCGCCCCGGGGGGGCAAGAGACCCAGTACTTC CASSAPGGQETQYF
TRBJ2-5 - TRBV19 few TGTGCCAGTAGTCGCGGTTACCAAGAGACCCAGTACTTC CASSRGYQETQYF
TRBJ1-4 - TRBV5-5 - TGTGCCAGCAGCTTGGACAGGGAAAAACTGTTTTTT CASSLDREKLFF
TRBJ1-5 - TRBV6-5 once TGTGCCAGCAGTTACTCGGGACAAAATAGCAATCAGCCCCAGCATTTT CASSYSGQNSNQPQHF
TRBJ2-7 - TRBV19 - TGTGCCAGTAGTATGTGGACTACATCCTACGAGCAGTACTTC CASSMWTTSYEQYF
TRBJ2-5 TRBD2 TRBV4-3 - TGCGCCAGCAGCCAAGATCATATCTCTAGCGGGGGGTACCAAGAGACCCAGTACTTC CASSQDHISSGGYQETQYF
TRBJ2-3 - TRBV19 - TGTGCCAGTAGTATCCCGACGGTAGATACGCAGTATTTT CASSIPTVDTQYF
TRBJ2-5 - TRBV5-1 - TGCGCCAGCATCCTAGGGGGAGGGCAAGAGACCCAGTACTTC CASILGGGQETQYF